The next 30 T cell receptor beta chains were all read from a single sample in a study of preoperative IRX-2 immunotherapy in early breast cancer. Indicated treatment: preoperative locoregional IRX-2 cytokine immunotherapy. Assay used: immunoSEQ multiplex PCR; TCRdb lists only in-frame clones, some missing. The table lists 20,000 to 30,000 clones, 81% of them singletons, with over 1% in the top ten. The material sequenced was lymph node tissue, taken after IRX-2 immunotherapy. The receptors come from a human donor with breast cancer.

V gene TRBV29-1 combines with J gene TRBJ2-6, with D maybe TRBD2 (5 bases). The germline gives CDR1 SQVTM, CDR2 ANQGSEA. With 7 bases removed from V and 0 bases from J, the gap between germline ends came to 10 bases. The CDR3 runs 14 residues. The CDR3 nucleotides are TGCAGCGCACTAGAGAGCTCTGGGGCCAACGTCCTGACTTTC. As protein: CSALESSGANVLTF.

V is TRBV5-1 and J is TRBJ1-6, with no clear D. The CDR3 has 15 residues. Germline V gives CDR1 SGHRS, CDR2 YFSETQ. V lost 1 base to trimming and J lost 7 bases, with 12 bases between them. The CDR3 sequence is CASSLSAAGNSPLHF. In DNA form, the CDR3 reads TGCGCCAGCAGCTTGTCCGCAGCCGGAAATTCACCCCTCCACTTT.

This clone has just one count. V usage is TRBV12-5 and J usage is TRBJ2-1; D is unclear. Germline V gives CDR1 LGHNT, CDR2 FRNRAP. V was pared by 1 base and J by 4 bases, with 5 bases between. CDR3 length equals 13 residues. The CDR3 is CASGLALYNEQFF. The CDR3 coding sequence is TGTGCTAGTGGTTTGGCCCTATACAATGAGCAGTTCTTC.

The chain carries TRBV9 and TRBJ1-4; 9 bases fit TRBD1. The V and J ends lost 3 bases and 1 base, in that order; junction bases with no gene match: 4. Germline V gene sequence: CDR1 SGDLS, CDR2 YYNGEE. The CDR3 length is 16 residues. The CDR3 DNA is TGTGCCAGCAGCGGTGGGACAGGGAGAACTAATGAAAAACTGTTTTTT. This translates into CASSGGTGRTNEKLFF.

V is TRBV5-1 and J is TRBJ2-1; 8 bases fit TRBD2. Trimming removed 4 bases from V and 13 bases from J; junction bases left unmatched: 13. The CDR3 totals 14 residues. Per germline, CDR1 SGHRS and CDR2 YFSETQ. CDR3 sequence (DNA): TGCGCCAGCAGCAGGAGCAGGCGGGGGGATCCTCAGTTCTTC. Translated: CASSRSRRGDPQFF.

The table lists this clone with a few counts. The CDR3: CASSVQGVNTEAFF. CDR3 coding DNA: TGTGCCAGTAGTGTGCAGGGGGTGAACACTGAAGCTTTCTTT. This chain connects TRBV19 to TRBJ1-1, with 7 bases lining up with TRBD1. Per germline, CDR1 LNHDA and CDR2 SQIVND (reference sequence). This CDR3 contains 14 residues. J lost 0 bases, V lost 5 bases, and 3 bases had no gene match.

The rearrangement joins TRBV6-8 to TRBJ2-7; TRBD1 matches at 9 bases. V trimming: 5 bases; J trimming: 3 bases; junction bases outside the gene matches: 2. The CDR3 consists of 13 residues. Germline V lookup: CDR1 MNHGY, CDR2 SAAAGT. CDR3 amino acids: CASSGTGSYEQYV. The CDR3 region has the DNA TGTGCCAGCAGTGGGACAGGGAGCTACGAGCAGTACGTC.

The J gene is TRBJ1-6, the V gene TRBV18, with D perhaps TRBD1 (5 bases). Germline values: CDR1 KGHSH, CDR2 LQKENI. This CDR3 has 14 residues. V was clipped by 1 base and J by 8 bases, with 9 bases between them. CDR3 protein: CASSPQGWDSPLHF. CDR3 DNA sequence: TGTGCCAGCTCACCACAGGGGTGGGATTCACCCCTCCACTTT.

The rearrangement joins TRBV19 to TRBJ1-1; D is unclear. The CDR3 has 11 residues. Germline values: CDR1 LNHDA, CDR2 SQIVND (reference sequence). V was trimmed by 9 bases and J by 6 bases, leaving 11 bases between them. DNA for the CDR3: TGTGCCAGCCGCCGAGTCGCTGAAGCTTTCTTT. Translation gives CASRRVAEAFF.

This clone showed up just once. CDR3 in DNA: TGTGCCAGTAGTACTTTAACAGGGGTAATTGGGACCGGGGAGCTGTTTTTT. Translating gives CASSTLTGVIGTGELFF. J is TRBJ2-2 and V is TRBV19; 7 bases are shared with TRBD1. This CDR3 is 17 amino acids long. CDR1 and CDR2 (germline): LNHDA, SQIVND (reference sequence). The junction had 13 bases not matched to a gene; V was cut back by 4 bases and J by 5 bases.

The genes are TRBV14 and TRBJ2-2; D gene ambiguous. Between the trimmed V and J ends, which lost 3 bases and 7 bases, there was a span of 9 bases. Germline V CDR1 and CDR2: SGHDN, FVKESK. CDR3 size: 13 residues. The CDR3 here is CASSQGSVGELFF. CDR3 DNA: TGTGCCAGCAGCCAGGGATCGGTCGGGGAGCTGTTTTTT.

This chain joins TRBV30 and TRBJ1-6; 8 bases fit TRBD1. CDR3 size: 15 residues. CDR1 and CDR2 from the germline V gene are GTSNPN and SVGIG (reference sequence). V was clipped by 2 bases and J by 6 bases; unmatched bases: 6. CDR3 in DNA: TGTGCCTGGAGTCGAGACAGGGGTCCTAATTCACCCCTCCACTTT. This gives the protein CAWSRDRGPNSPLHF.

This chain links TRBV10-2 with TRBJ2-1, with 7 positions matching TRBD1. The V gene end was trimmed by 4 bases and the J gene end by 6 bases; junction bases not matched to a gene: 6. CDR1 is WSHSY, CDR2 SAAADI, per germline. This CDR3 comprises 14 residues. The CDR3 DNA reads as TGCGCCAGCAGTGCCGGGACAGAAATCAATGAGCAGTTCTTC. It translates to CASSAGTEINEQFF.

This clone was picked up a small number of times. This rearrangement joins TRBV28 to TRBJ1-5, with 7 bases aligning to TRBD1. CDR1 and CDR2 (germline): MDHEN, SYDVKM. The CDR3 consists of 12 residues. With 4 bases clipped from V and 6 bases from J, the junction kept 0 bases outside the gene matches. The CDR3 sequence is CASSYRGQPQHF. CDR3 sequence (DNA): TGTGCCAGCAGTTACAGGGGTCAGCCCCAGCATTTT.

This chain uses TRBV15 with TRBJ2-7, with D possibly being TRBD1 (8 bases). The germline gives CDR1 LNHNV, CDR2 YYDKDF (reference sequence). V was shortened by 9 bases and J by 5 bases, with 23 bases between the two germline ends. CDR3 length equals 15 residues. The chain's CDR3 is CATRAGTGRGDEQYV. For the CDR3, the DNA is TGTGCCACAAGGGCCGGGACAGGTCGGGGGGACGAGCAGTACGTC.

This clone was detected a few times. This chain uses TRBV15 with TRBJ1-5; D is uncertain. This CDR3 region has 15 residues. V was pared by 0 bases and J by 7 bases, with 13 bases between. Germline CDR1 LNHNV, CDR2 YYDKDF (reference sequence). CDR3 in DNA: TGTGCCACCAGCAGAGATTGGGGAGCGGGCCAGCCCCAGCATTTT. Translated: CATSRDWGAGQPQHF.

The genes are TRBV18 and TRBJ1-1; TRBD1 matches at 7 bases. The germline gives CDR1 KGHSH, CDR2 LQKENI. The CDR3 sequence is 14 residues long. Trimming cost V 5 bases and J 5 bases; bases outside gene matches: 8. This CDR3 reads CASSAGTVGTEAFF. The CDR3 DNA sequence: TGTGCCAGCTCAGCCGGGACAGTGGGGACTGAAGCTTTCTTT.

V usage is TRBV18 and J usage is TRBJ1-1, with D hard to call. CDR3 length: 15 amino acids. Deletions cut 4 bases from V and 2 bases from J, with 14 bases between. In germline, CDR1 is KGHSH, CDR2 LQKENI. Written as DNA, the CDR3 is TGTGCCAGCTCACAATCGACCGCCCCTAACACTGAAGCTTTCTTT. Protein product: CASSQSTAPNTEAFF.

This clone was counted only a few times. The CDR3 DNA reads TGTGCCAGTAGACTACAGGGGCGAGAAGGCTACACCTTC. Translation gives CASRLQGREGYTF. The chain recombines TRBV19 with TRBJ1-2, with TRBD1 matching 7 bases. The CDR3 has 13 amino acids. Germline lookup yields CDR1 LNHDA and CDR2 SQIVND (reference sequence). Trimming removed 6 bases from V and 8 bases from J; junction bases left unmatched: 9. Full variable domain (missing parts from reference TRBV19 and TRBJ1-2): DGGITQSPKYLFRKEGQNVTLSCEQNLNHDAMYWYRQDPGQGLRLIYYSQIVNDFQKGDIAEGYSVSREKKESFPLTVTSAQKNPTAFYLCASRLQGREGYTFGSGTRLTVV.

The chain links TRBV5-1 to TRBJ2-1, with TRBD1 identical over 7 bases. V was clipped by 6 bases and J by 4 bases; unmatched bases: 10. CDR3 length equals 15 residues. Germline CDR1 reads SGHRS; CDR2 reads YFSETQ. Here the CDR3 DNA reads TGCGCCAGCAAGCTGACAGGGATCTCATACAATGAGCAGTTCTTC. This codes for CASKLTGISYNEQFF.

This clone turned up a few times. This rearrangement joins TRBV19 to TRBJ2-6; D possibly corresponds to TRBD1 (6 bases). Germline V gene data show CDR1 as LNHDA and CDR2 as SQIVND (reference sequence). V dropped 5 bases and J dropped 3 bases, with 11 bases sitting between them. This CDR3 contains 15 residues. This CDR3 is CASSDQGYGANVLTF. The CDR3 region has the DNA TGTGCCAGTAGTGACCAGGGGTATGGGGCCAACGTCCTGACTTTC.

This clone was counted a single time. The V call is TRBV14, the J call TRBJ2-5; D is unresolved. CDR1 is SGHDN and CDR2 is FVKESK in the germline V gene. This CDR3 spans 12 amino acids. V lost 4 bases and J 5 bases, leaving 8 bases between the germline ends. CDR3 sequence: CASSPQMETQYF. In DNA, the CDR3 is TGTGCCAGCAGCCCCCAAATGGAGACCCAGTACTTC.

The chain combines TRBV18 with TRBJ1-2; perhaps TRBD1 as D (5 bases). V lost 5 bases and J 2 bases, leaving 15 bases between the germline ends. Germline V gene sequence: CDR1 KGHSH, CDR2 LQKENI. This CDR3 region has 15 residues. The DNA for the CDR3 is TGTGCCAGCTCAACCGGAACAGGTCCGAACTATGGCTACACCTTC. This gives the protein CASSTGTGPNYGYTF.

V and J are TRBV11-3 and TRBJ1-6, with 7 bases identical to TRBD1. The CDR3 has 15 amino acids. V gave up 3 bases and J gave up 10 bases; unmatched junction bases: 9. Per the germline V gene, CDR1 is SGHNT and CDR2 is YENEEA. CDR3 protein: CASSFGIGQESPLHF. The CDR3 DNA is TGTGCCAGCAGCTTCGGTATAGGACAGGAATCACCCCTCCACTTT.

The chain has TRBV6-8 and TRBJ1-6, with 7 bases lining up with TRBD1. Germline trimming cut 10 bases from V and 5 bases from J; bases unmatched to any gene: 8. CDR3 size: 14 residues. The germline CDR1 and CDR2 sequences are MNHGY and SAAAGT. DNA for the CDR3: TGTGCCATCAGGGGGGACGCTAATAATTCACCCCTCCACTTT. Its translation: CAIRGDANNSPLHF.

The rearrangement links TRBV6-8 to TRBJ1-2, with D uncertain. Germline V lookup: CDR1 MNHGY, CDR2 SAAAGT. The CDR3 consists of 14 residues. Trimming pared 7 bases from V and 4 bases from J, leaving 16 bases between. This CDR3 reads CASNAEPKGYGYTF. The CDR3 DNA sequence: TGTGCCAGCAACGCGGAGCCGAAGGGCTATGGCTACACCTTC.

CDR3: CAWVGTWNYGYTF. The CDR3 DNA follows: TGTGCCTGGGTGGGGACCTGGAACTATGGCTACACCTTC. The chain couples TRBV30 to TRBJ1-2; maybe TRBD1 (5 bases). The CDR3 totals 13 residues. Germline V gene lookup returns CDR1 GTSNPN and CDR2 SVGIG (reference sequence). V lost 5 bases and J 2 bases, leaving 12 bases between the germline ends.

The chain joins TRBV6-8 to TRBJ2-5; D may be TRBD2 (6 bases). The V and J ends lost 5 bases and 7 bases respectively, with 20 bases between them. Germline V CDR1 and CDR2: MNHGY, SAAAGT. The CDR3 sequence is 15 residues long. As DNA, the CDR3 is TGTGCCAGCAGTCAATACTCCGCCGGGGGTAGGACCCAGTACTTC. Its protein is CASSQYSAGGRTQYF.

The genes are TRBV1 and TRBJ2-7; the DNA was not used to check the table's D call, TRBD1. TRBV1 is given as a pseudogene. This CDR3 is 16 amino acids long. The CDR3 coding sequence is TGCGCCAGCAGCCAAGGGATGGACAGGGGGAACTACGAGCAGTACTTC. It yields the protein CASSQGMDRGNYEQYF.

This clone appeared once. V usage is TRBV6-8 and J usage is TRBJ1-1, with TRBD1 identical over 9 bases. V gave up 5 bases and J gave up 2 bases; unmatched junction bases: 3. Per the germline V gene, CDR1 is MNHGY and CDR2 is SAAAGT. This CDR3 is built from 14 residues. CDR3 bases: TGTGCCAGCAGTCAGGGACAGGGCAACACTGAAGCTTTCTTT. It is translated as CASSQGQGNTEAFF.